These 11 T cell receptor beta chains were sequenced from one sample in a study of beta chain features in type 1 diabetes. Of the isolated RNA, all was reverse transcribed, and so the sequenced material was expressed TCRB transcripts. Sequencing used immunoSEQ multiplex PCR; TCRdb keeps in-frame clones, though not all of them. This repertoire shows hundreds of thousands of clones, 11% to 15% found once; its top ten account for just under 0.04%. Their cognate antigens are unknown. Study-level findings and limits: Researchers report that Type 1 diabetes patients had moderately but significantly shorter TCRB CDR3s across all four CD4+ subsets.

The sequencing sample was made of naive CD4+ T cells from blood. The receptors stem from a man aged 18 to 30 with type 1 diabetes.

For the CDR3, the DNA is TGTGCCAGCAGCTCCCGTTTTGTGCGGACAGATACGCAGTATTTT. Residues: CASSSRFVRTDTQYF. The chain recombines TRBV7-2 with TRBJ2-3; no clear D gene. Deletions cut 4 bases from V and 3 bases from J, with 14 bases between. Germline CDR1 is SGHTA and CDR2 is FQGNSA. The CDR3 covers 15 residues. The full variable domain, rest sourced from reference TRBV7-2 and TRBJ2-3, is GAGVSQSPSNKVTEKGKDVELRCDPISGHTALYWYRQSLGQGLEFLIYFQGNSAPDKSGLPSDRFSAERTGGSVSTLTIQRTQQEDSAVYLCASSSRFVRTDTQYFGPGTRLTVL.

The gene calls are TRBV11-2 and TRBJ2-3; 9 bases match TRBD2. Germline CDR1 SGHAT, CDR2 FQNNGV. V gave up 3 bases and J gave up 0 bases; unmatched junction bases: 4. The CDR3 runs 16 residues. CDR3 sequence: CASSFLAGSSTDTQYF. The CDR3 DNA reads TGTGCCAGCAGCTTCCTAGCGGGATCTAGCACAGATACGCAGTATTTT.

In its sample, this clone was seen a few times. The V gene is TRBV9, the J gene TRBJ2-7; D not certain. This CDR3 spans 12 amino acids. The V gene's germline CDR1 is SGDLS and CDR2 YYNGEE. V was cut by 4 bases and J by 6 bases, with 11 bases left in between. The CDR3 DNA sequence: TGTGCCAGCAGCCCCAGCACGGCCGAGCAGTACTTC. Translation: CASSPSTAEQYF.

The V and J genes are TRBV5-1 and TRBJ2-5; tentative D call: TRBD2 (5 bases). CDR1 is SGHRS and CDR2 is YFSETQ in the germline V gene. With 2 bases removed from V and 4 bases from J, the gap between germline ends came to 12 bases. This CDR3 contains 14 residues. The CDR3 sequence is CASSFDDGGETQYF. The CDR3 coding sequence is TGCGCCAGCAGCTTTGACGACGGAGGAGAGACCCAGTACTTC.

In this sample, this clone turned up once. The chain recombines TRBV11-2 with TRBJ2-7; no definite D call. From germline, CDR1 is SGHAT and CDR2 FQNNGV. The V end was cut by 4 bases, the J end by 2 bases, with 12 bases between. CDR3 length: 14 amino acids. The CDR3 DNA is TGTGCCAGCAGCTCACTTGGATCCCCCTACGAGCAGTACTTC. Protein: CASSSLGSPYEQYF.

This clone has just a few counts. The chain employs TRBV28 and TRBJ1-4; perhaps TRBD1 as D (5 bases). The CDR3 extends over 14 amino acids. The V and J ends lost 3 bases and 7 bases respectively, with 12 bases between them. Germline V gives CDR1 MDHEN, CDR2 SYDVKM. CDR3 nucleotide sequence: TGTGCCAGCAGTTTCGGGGGAGCCGGTGAAAAACTGTTTTTT. It encodes CASSFGGAGEKLFF. Complete variable domain (other parts from reference TRBV28 and TRBJ1-4): DVKVTQSSRYLVKRTGEKVFLECVQDMDHENMFWYRQDPGLGLRLIYFSYDVKMKEKGDIPEGYSVSREKKERFSLILESASTNQTSMYLCASSFGGAGEKLFFGSGTQLSVL.

V and J are TRBV2 and TRBJ2-2, with 7 nucleotides matching TRBD1. The V segment lost 6 bases and the J segment 7 bases; nucleotides outside the gene matches: 8. CDR1 and CDR2 from the germline V gene are SNHLY and FYNNEI. This CDR3 region has 14 residues. CDR3 residues: CASSTQGYNGELFF. As DNA, the CDR3 is TGTGCCAGCAGCACACAGGGGTACAACGGGGAGCTGTTTTTT.

This clone came up a few times. The chain combines TRBV7-9 with TRBJ1-5, with D perhaps TRBD1 (5 bases). Per the germline V gene, CDR1 is SEHNR and CDR2 is FQNEAQ (reference sequence). The CDR3 covers 12 residues. Between the trimmed V and J ends, which lost 6 bases and 3 bases, there was a span of 6 bases. CDR3 protein: CASRGPNQPQHF. CDR3 bases: TGTGCCAGCAGGGGACCCAATCAGCCCCAGCATTTT.

This clone was recorded a few times. The chain recombines TRBV18 with TRBJ1-1; a possible D gene is TRBD1 (5 bases). V was cut by 2 bases and J by 0 bases, with 13 bases left in between. Germline CDR1 and CDR2: KGHSH and LQKENI. The length of the CDR3 is 16 residues. The chain's CDR3 is CASSPSSGRVNTEAFF. The CDR3, as DNA: TGTGCCAGCTCACCATCTTCGGGGCGGGTGAACACTGAAGCTTTCTTT.

The chain combines TRBV6-5 with TRBJ1-1, with a possible D match to TRBD1 (5 bases). CDR3 length: 14 amino acids. Per germline, CDR1 MNHEY and CDR2 SVGAGI. Trimming cost V 2 bases and J 0 bases, with 7 bases left between them. DNA of the CDR3: TGTGCCAGCAGTTACGGGGGAGTGAACACTGAAGCTTTCTTT. It specifies CASSYGGVNTEAFF.

The genes are TRBV29-1 and TRBJ2-3; D not resolved. The V end was cut by 5 bases, the J end by 0 bases, with 6 bases between. This CDR3 contains 12 residues. Germline V gene sequence: CDR1 SQVTM, CDR2 ANQGSEA. This CDR3 is CSVLLSTDTQYF. The CDR3 nucleotides are TGCAGCGTTTTATTAAGCACAGATACGCAGTATTTT.